Below are 24 T cell receptor beta chains sequenced from a single sample in a study of blood T cell repertoires in COVID-19. Assay: immunoSEQ multiplex PCR; the TCRdb copy retains only in-frame clones and omits some. This sample yields 370,000 or so clones, of which 81% are seen a single time; about 1% belongs to the top ten. The sample was peripheral blood. These receptors were collected from a human donor with acute or convalescent COVID-19. The donor label of this sample is uncertain.

The V gene is TRBV6-5, the J gene TRBJ2-1; TRBD1 might be the D (6 bases). In germline, CDR1 is MNHEY, CDR2 SVGAGI. The V end lost 8 bases, the J end lost 4 bases, and 9 bases lay between the germline ends. There are 12 residues in the CDR3. The CDR3 DNA sequence: TGTGCCAGCGGGGGCCTGTACAATGAGCAGTTCTTC. Translating it yields CASGGLYNEQFF.

This chain connects TRBV4-2 to TRBJ1-2; D might be TRBD1 (6 bases). This CDR3 comprises 16 residues. Germline V lookup: CDR1 LGHNA, CDR2 YNFKEQ. Trimming removed 0 bases at V and 4 bases at J, with 15 bases between. The CDR3 DNA follows: TGTGCCAGCAGCCAAGAAACTCAGGGGCTGAGCTATGGCTACACCTTC. It translates to CASSQETQGLSYGYTF.

This clone was counted a few times. The chain links TRBV2 to TRBJ2-7, with D unclear. The CDR3 sequence is 15 residues long. In germline, CDR1 is SNHLY, CDR2 FYNNEI. Trimming left V 0 bases short and J 3 bases short, with 12 bases between. The CDR3 protein is CASSEAPVSLYEQYF. The CDR3 nucleotides read TGTGCCAGCAGTGAAGCCCCGGTCTCCCTCTACGAGCAGTACTTC.

The chain carries TRBV7-6 and TRBJ2-3, with a possible D match to TRBD1 (5 bases). CDR3 length: 15 amino acids. The germline V and J ends were trimmed by 1 base and 4 bases, with 12 bases remaining between them. Germline-derived CDR1 and CDR2 are SGHVS and FNYEAQ. CDR3 loop: CASSLGGSKADTQYF. CDR3 DNA: TGTGCCAGCAGCTTAGGGGGCAGTAAGGCAGATACGCAGTATTTT. The entire variable domain, with the rest obtained from reference TRBV7-6 and TRBJ2-3, is as follows: GAGVSQSPRYKVTKRGQDVALRCDPISGHVSLYWYRQALGQGPEFLTYFNYEAQQDKSGLPNDRFSAERPEGSISTLTIQRTEQRDSAMYRCASSLGGSKADTQYFGPGTRLTVL.

For the CDR3, the DNA is TGTGCCAGCAGCTTTAAGGGACTAGCGGGGGCCTCCTCCTACAATGAGCAGTTCTTC. This sequence encodes CASSFKGLAGASSYNEQFF. The chain links TRBV7-2 to TRBJ2-1; 14 bases are shared with TRBD2. Germline CDR1 SGHTA, CDR2 FQGNSA. Losses at the gene ends were 3 bases for V and 0 bases for J; bases not matched to a gene: 7. The CDR3 is made up of 19 amino acids.

A remark on this clone: At one of its ends the junction is not consistent with the germline gene, which may arise from a read error. The gene calls are TRBV6-1 and TRBJ1-2; the D gene is possibly TRBD1 (6 bases). The germline gives CDR1 MNHNS, CDR2 SASEGT. CDR3 length: 11 residues. CDR3 in amino acids: CASSEFEGGNF. The CDR3 DNA sequence: TGTGCCAGCAGTGAATTCGAGGGGGGGAACTTC.

The chain combines TRBV5-1 with TRBJ1-3; D call uncertain. Germline lookup yields CDR1 SGHRS and CDR2 YFSETQ. This CDR3 is 15 amino acids long. Trimming removed 4 bases at V and 4 bases at J, with 15 bases between. CDR3 nucleotides: TGCGCCAGCAGCCGCATCGGTGAATTAGGAAACACCATATATTTT. Translated: CASSRIGELGNTIYF.

V usage is TRBV3-1 (or the pseudogene TRBV3-2) and J usage is TRBJ1-1; 7 positions match TRBD1. Germline V gene data show CDR1 as LGHDT and CDR2 as YNNKEL (reference sequence). CDR3 length: 15 residues. V lost 3 bases and J lost 1; bases outside the gene matches: 5. The CDR3 loop reads CASSHRDRRNTEAFF. The CDR3, as DNA: TGTGCCAGCAGCCACCGGGACAGAAGGAACACTGAAGCTTTCTTT.

The chain carries TRBV11-2 and TRBJ1-6; 8 bases fit TRBD1. The germline V gene has CDR1 SGHAT and CDR2 FQNNGV. The CDR3 is 16 amino acids. V lost 3 bases to trimming and J lost 6 bases; unmatched junction nucleotides: 7. CDR3 region: CASSLRPGQGNSPLHF. The CDR3 DNA follows: TGTGCCAGCAGCTTGAGGCCTGGACAGGGTAATTCACCCCTCCACTTT.

The chain joins TRBV28 to TRBJ1-5, with D possibly matching TRBD1 (6 bases). Trimming cost V 3 bases and J 3 bases, with 12 bases left between them. The CDR3 covers 15 residues. CDR1 is MDHEN, CDR2 SYDVKM, per germline. DNA for the CDR3: TGTGCCAGCAGTTTCCCCCCAGGGGCCAATCAGCCCCAGCATTTT. As protein: CASSFPPGANQPQHF. Full variable domain (remainder filled in from reference TRBV28 and TRBJ1-5): DVKVTQSSRYLVKRTGEKVFLECVQDMDHENMFWYRQDPGLGLRLIYFSYDVKMKEKGDIPEGYSVSREKKERFSLILESASTNQTSMYLCASSFPPGANQPQHFGDGTRLSIL.

V usage is TRBV6-5 and J usage is TRBJ1-5; D gene unclear. Trimming removed 6 bases at V and 1 base at J, with 7 bases between. The germline V gene has CDR1 MNHEY and CDR2 SVGAGI. The CDR3 spans 13 residues. CDR3 nucleotides: TGTGCCAGCAGGACGGGGAGCAATCAGCCCCAGCATTTT. As protein: CASRTGSNQPQHF.

This clone was observed a few times. V is TRBV30 and J is TRBJ1-1; the D gene is possibly TRBD1 (6 bases). The CDR3 extends over 13 amino acids. Germline assignment: CDR1 GTSNPN and CDR2 SVGIG (reference sequence). The V end was cut by 4 bases, the J end by 4 bases, with 13 bases between. The CDR3 is CAWTRQAPTEAFF. CDR3 coding DNA: TGTGCCTGGACCAGACAGGCGCCCACTGAAGCTTTCTTT.

CDR3 in amino acids: CASRQGREEIATNEKLFF. CDR3 nucleotide sequence: TGCGCCAGCAGACAGGGTAGAGAGGAGATAGCAACTAATGAAAAACTGTTTTTT. This sequence joins TRBV5-1 and TRBJ1-4; D perhaps matches TRBD1 (6 bases). The CDR3 is 18 amino acids. The V end lost 5 bases, the J end lost 0 bases, and 20 bases lay between the germline ends. CDR1 is SGHRS, CDR2 YFSETQ, per germline.

The genes are TRBV6-1 and TRBJ2-2, with 7 bases identical to TRBD2. CDR3 length: 16 residues. Looked up from germline, CDR1 is MNHNS and CDR2 is SASEGT. Trimming cost V 3 bases and J 4 bases; bases outside gene matches: 8. CDR3 loop: CASSERAGVTTGELFF. The CDR3 DNA reads TGTGCCAGCAGTGAGAGGGCGGGGGTCACCACCGGGGAGCTGTTTTTT.

This clone has at least ten counts. The CDR3, as DNA: TGTGCCAGCAGAAACTACAGGGGACACGAGCAGTACTTC. Translated, it gives CASRNYRGHEQYF. This chain connects TRBV28 to TRBJ2-7; the match to TRBD1 covers 7 bases. The CDR3 consists of 13 residues. V lost 6 bases to trimming and J lost 5 bases; unmatched junction nucleotides: 7. Germline lookup yields CDR1 MDHEN and CDR2 SYDVKM. The whole variable domain, filled in from reference TRBV28 and TRBJ2-7, reads DVKVTQSSRYLVKRTGEKVFLECVQDMDHENMFWYRQDPGLGLRLIYFSYDVKMKEKGDIPEGYSVSREKKERFSLILESASTNQTSMYLCASRNYRGHEQYFGPGTRLTVT.

The J gene is TRBJ2-7, the V gene TRBV28; 8 bases agree with TRBD1. Germline values: CDR1 MDHEN, CDR2 SYDVKM. With V trimmed by 3 bases and J by 2 bases, 6 bases remained unmatched. This CDR3 comprises 15 residues. CDR3 sequence reads: CASSFQQGVTYEQYF. As DNA, the CDR3 is TGTGCCAGCAGTTTTCAACAGGGGGTAACCTACGAGCAGTACTTC.

The chain is built from TRBV27 and TRBJ1-6; D unclear. The germline gives CDR1 MNHEY, CDR2 SMNVEV (reference sequence). The CDR3 sequence is 15 residues long. Deletions cut 6 bases from V and 0 bases from J, with 9 bases between. CDR3 DNA: TGTGCCAGCAGGACCGCTAGCTCCTATAATTCACCCCTCCACTTT. As protein: CASRTASSYNSPLHF.

In DNA, the CDR3 is TGTGCCAGCAGCCCGAGCGGACGGTATAATGAAAAACTGTTTTTT. As protein: CASSPSGRYNEKLFF. J is TRBJ1-4 and V is TRBV7-9; D is uncertain. The germline V and J ends were trimmed by 5 bases and 4 bases, with 14 bases remaining between them. The germline gives CDR1 SEHNR, CDR2 FQNEAQ (reference sequence). The CDR3 totals 15 residues.

This chain links TRBV6-5 with TRBJ2-7, with 7 bases identical to TRBD2. Germline lookup yields CDR1 MNHEY and CDR2 SVGAGI. V was pared by 8 bases and J by 6 bases, with 16 bases of the junction left unmatched. CDR3 length: 15 residues. CDR3 protein: CASSLTAAGRGEQYF. In nucleotides, the CDR3 is TGTGCCAGCTCCCTAACGGCGGCAGGGAGGGGCGAGCAGTACTTC.

This sequence joins TRBV28 and TRBJ2-2; 8 bases fit TRBD2. The CDR3 loop spans 15 amino acids. J gave up 2 bases and V 4 bases, and 3 bases lay outside the gene matches. Germline assignment: CDR1 MDHEN and CDR2 SYDVKM. In nucleotides, the CDR3 is TGTGCCAGCAGTTCTAGCGGGCCAAACACCGGGGAGCTGTTTTTT. Protein sequence: CASSSSGPNTGELFF.

This chain joins TRBV5-4 and TRBJ1-2; D gene ambiguous. CDR1 is SGHNT, CDR2 YYREEE, per germline (reference sequence). This CDR3 has 13 residues. V was clipped by 0 bases and J by 3 bases, with 6 bases between them. CDR3 DNA sequence: TGTGCCAGCAGCTTGGCGGGGTACTATGGCTACACCTTC. This translates into CASSLAGYYGYTF.

This clone occurred once. V usage is TRBV5-1 and J usage is TRBJ1-2, with D tentatively TRBD1 (6 bases). The CDR3 covers 15 residues. The V gene lost 0 bases and the J gene lost 7 bases, with 16 bases spanning the gap. Germline-derived CDR1 and CDR2 are SGHRS and YFSETQ. CDR3 bases: TGCGCCAGCAGCTTGGCGGCGGGGGCCGGCGGTGGCTACACCTTC. It translates to CASSLAAGAGGGYTF.

The chain joins TRBV6-6 to TRBJ1-3; the match to TRBD1 covers 8 bases. The germline gives CDR1 MNHNY, CDR2 SVGAGI (reference sequence). V was pared by 7 bases and J by 2 bases, with 4 bases of the junction left unmatched. The length of the CDR3 is 14 residues. CDR3 sequence reads: CASIKQGAGNTIYF. The DNA of the CDR3 is TGTGCCAGCATCAAACAGGGGGCTGGAAACACCATATATTTT.

The chain joins TRBV24-1 to TRBJ2-5; 9 bases are shared with TRBD1. The V gene end was trimmed by 4 bases and the J gene end by 5 bases; junction bases not matched to a gene: 10. Germline assignment: CDR1 KGHDR and CDR2 SFDVKD. This CDR3 has 16 amino acids. CDR3 nucleotide sequence: TGTGCCACCAGTGACCCCGGCACAGGGGGCGGCGAGACCCAGTACTTC. Protein sequence: CATSDPGTGGGETQYF.